Shown below are 21 T cell receptor beta chains from a single sample sequenced in a study of early T cells in non-severe SARS-CoV-2 infection. TCRdb re-called the 5' RACE reads through MiXCR, storing one row per CDR3 protein. Here the sample spans about 90,000 distinct CDR3 sequences, about 12% being singletons. The source material was whole blood, sampled at baseline. The source of these receptors is an adult who was a healthcare worker with PCR-confirmed SARS-CoV-2 infection or an uninfected control (not recorded which).

This clonotype was counted at least ten times. The chain is built from TRBV6-5 and TRBJ2-1; D is possibly TRBD2 (6 bases). With 7 bases removed from V and 7 bases from J, the gap between germline ends came to 17 bases. This CDR3 is built from 14 residues. Germline V gene data show CDR1 as MNHEY and CDR2 as SVGAGI. CDR3 sequence reads: CASTSRDFTNEQFF. CDR3 sequence (DNA): TGTGCCAGCACATCCCGGGACTTCACAAATGAGCAGTTCTTC.

This clonotype has ten or more counts. The V call is TRBV6-5, the J call TRBJ2-3; weak D call: TRBD2 (6 bases). V was cut by 10 bases and J by 2 bases, with 16 bases left in between. The CDR3 is 14 residues long. The germline gives CDR1 MNHEY, CDR2 SVGAGI. CDR3 bases: TGTGCCACCCGAGGGACTTTCTCCACAGATACGCAGTATTTT. Translating gives CATRGTFSTDTQYF.

The V call is TRBV7-9, the J call TRBJ1-2; possible D gene TRBD1, 5 bases. The ends were cut back, 1 base at V and 7 bases at J, with 13 bases in the middle. Germline V gene lookup returns CDR1 SEHNR and CDR2 FQNEAQ (reference sequence). This CDR3 has 14 amino acids. The CDR3 sequence: CASSLGGAIGGYTF. CDR3 coding DNA: TGTGCCAGCAGCTTAGGGGGCGCGATTGGTGGCTACACCTTC.

The table lists this clonotype with many counts. CDR3 DNA sequence: TGCGCCAGTAGACTAGCGGGAGGAAGGACCCAGTACTTC. Translated: CASRLAGGRTQYF. The chain couples TRBV5-1 to TRBJ2-5; the match to TRBD2 covers 13 bases. Trimming at V came to 8 bases and at J to 7 bases, leaving 5 bases not matched to a gene. The CDR3 extends over 13 amino acids. Germline CDR1 and CDR2: SGHRS and YFSETQ.

This clonotype was observed a handful of times. This rearrangement joins TRBV19 to TRBJ2-3; no clear D. The CDR3 loop spans 15 amino acids. V was pared by 1 base and J by 6 bases, with 14 bases between. Germline CDR1 is LNHDA and CDR2 is SQIVND (reference sequence). The CDR3, as DNA: TGTGCCAGTAGTATAGGTACAGTTCGCTTGGATACGCAGTATTTT. Translation gives CASSIGTVRLDTQYF.

This clonotype was seen a handful of times. V is TRBV10-3 and J is TRBJ1-1, with a weak D call TRBD1 (5 bases). The germline V and J ends were trimmed by 5 bases and 1 base, with 11 bases remaining between them. This CDR3 comprises 14 residues. Germline V gene sequence: CDR1 ENHRY, CDR2 SYGVKD. The CDR3 here is CAISPGPQNTEAFF. CDR3 nucleotides: TGTGCCATCAGTCCGGGACCCCAGAACACTGAAGCTTTCTTT.

The V call is TRBV29-1, the J call TRBJ1-5; TRBD1 is a possible D gene (5 bases). V dropped 8 bases and J dropped 2 bases, with 16 bases sitting between them. CDR3 length: 14 amino acids. Germline lookup yields CDR1 SQVTM and CDR2 ANQGSEA. The CDR3 spells CSIRTGTGNQPQHF. The CDR3, as DNA: TGCAGCATTCGTACCGGGACGGGCAATCAGCCCCAGCATTTT.

The chain has TRBV12-3 or TRBV12-4 and TRBJ2-5; 8 bases map to TRBD1. There are 14 residues in the CDR3. With V trimmed by 5 bases and J by 7 bases, 9 bases remained unmatched. The CDR3 sequence: CASSPGTGRSTQYF. CDR3 DNA: TGTGCCAGCAGTCCCGGGACAGGTCGCTCGACCCAGTACTTC.

This sequence joins TRBV7-9 and TRBJ1-5; D is ambiguous. Per germline, CDR1 SEHNR and CDR2 FQNEAQ (reference sequence). V was trimmed by 1 base and J by 2 bases, leaving 12 bases between them. This CDR3 region has 16 residues. The CDR3 coding sequence is TGTGCCAGCAGCTTAGGGTCCGGGTTGGGCAATCAGCCCCAGCATTTT. Translated, it gives CASSLGSGLGNQPQHF.

This clonotype was counted many times. The chain joins TRBV29-1 to TRBJ1-1; a weak D match, TRBD1 (6 bases). Germline CDR1 reads SQVTM; CDR2 reads ANQGSEA. Trimming pared 7 bases from V and 1 base from J, leaving 13 bases between. There are 13 residues in the CDR3. The CDR3 DNA reads as TGCAGCGGATCAACAGGGCGGAACACTGAAGCTTTCTTT. Translation: CSGSTGRNTEAFF.

This clonotype was seen more than once but under ten times. In nucleotides, the CDR3 is TGCAGTGCTAGGTCAGGGCGACCCTACGAGCAGTACTTC. Translation gives CSARSGRPYEQYF. This chain connects TRBV20-1 to TRBJ2-7; D might be TRBD1 (5 bases). The CDR3 runs 13 residues. Germline values: CDR1 DFQATT, CDR2 SNEGSKA (reference sequence). V lost 3 bases and J lost 2, with 11 bases in between.

J is TRBJ1-1 and V is TRBV30; D uncertain. V was pared by 4 bases and J by 3 bases, with 9 bases between. The CDR3 spans 12 residues. Germline V gives CDR1 GTSNPN, CDR2 SVGIG (reference sequence). Written as DNA, the CDR3 is TGTGCCTGGATTGACGGATACACTGAAGCTTTCTTT. Its translation: CAWIDGYTEAFF.

This clonotype was picked up many times. V and J are TRBV29-1 and TRBJ2-1; TRBD2 aligns across 8 bases. The CDR3 is made up of 13 amino acids. The germline CDR1 and CDR2 sequences are SQVTM and ANQGSEA. Trimming cost V 5 bases and J 9 bases; bases outside gene matches: 9. CDR3 nucleotides: TGCAGCGTTCCCAGAATTAGCGGGACTGAGCAGTTCTTC. This gives the protein CSVPRISGTEQFF.

The sample holds many counts of this clonotype. The J gene is TRBJ2-1, the V gene TRBV7-8; 12 positions match TRBD2. Germline CDR1 is SGHVS and CDR2 is FQNEAQ. J lost 0 bases, V lost 4 bases, and 1 base had no gene match. The CDR3 is 16 residues long. The CDR3 nucleotides are TGTGCCAGCAGCTCGGGACTAGCGGGCTCCTACAATGAGCAGTTCTTC. Encoded protein: CASSSGLAGSYNEQFF.

This chain joins TRBV3-1 and TRBJ2-3; the D gene is possibly TRBD2 (5 bases). Germline V gene sequence: CDR1 LGHDT, CDR2 YNNKEL (reference sequence). Trimming removed 2 bases at V and 4 bases at J, with 10 bases between. This CDR3 has 14 residues. In DNA, the CDR3 is TGTGCCAGCAGCCAACTAGGAGGCCCAGATACGCAGTATTTT. Translated, it gives CASSQLGGPDTQYF.

A few counts support this clonotype. The chain combines TRBV18 with TRBJ2-7; 8 nucleotides match TRBD2. The CDR3 contains 16 residues. The germline V gene encodes CDR1 KGHSH and CDR2 LQKENI. Unmatched junction bases numbered 10, after V lost 3 bases and J lost 3 bases. CDR3 amino acids: CASSPPEAGVFYEQYF. The CDR3 nucleotides are TGTGCCAGCTCACCTCCTGAAGCGGGAGTATTCTACGAGCAGTACTTC.

This clonotype was seen more than once but under ten times. This sequence joins TRBV12-5 and TRBJ1-1; unclear D gene. CDR3 size: 13 residues. The V and J ends lost 5 bases and 2 bases respectively, with 9 bases between them. Germline V gene sequence: CDR1 LGHNT, CDR2 FRNRAP. Here the CDR3 reads CASGTTANTEAFF. CDR3 nucleotide sequence: TGTGCTAGTGGTACCACAGCTAACACTGAAGCTTTCTTT. The variable domain in full, completed from reference TRBV12-5 and TRBJ1-1, reads DARVTQTPRHKVTEMGQEVTMRCQPILGHNTVFWYRQTMMQGLELLAYFRNRAPLDDSGMPKDRFSAEMPDATLATLKIQPSEPRDSAVYFCASGTTANTEAFFGQGTRLTVV.

The sample holds a few counts of this clonotype. J is TRBJ2-1 and V is TRBV3-1; D may correspond to TRBD1 or TRBD2 (5 bases each). CDR3 size: 12 residues. Germline lookup yields CDR1 LGHDT and CDR2 YNNKEL (reference sequence). Trimming took 3 bases from V and 9 from J, leaving 9 bases between them. CDR3 sequence reads: CASSHSGGEQFF. In nucleotides, the CDR3 is TGTGCCAGCAGCCATTCTGGGGGTGAGCAGTTCTTC.

This clonotype appeared many times. CDR3 in amino acids: CASSFDRVPYNEQFF. For the CDR3, the DNA is TGTGCCAGCAGCTTCGACAGGGTCCCCTACAATGAGCAGTTCTTC. This chain connects TRBV11-3 to TRBJ2-1; 7 nucleotides align to TRBD1. V lost 3 bases, J lost 2 bases, and 4 bases stayed unmatched. Germline lookup yields CDR1 SGHNT and CDR2 YENEEA. The CDR3 covers 15 residues.

The chain carries TRBV5-8 and TRBJ1-5; TRBD1 agrees at 7 bases. There are 16 residues in the CDR3. Germline assignment: CDR1 SGHTS and CDR2 YDEGEE. Germline trimming cut 4 bases from V and 1 base from J; bases unmatched to any gene: 8. CDR3 nucleotides: TGTGCCAGCAGCGGAGAGACAGGGCGAAGCAATCAGCCCCAGCATTTT. It translates to CASSGETGRSNQPQHF.

At least ten counts were recorded for this clonotype. The chain couples TRBV29-1 to TRBJ1-1; D unresolved. V gave up 0 bases and J gave up 0 bases, with 5 bases separating them. Germline V CDR1 and CDR2: SQVTM, ANQGSEA. The CDR3 has 13 amino acids. The DNA of the CDR3 is TGCAGCGTTGAAGACGGACTGAACACTGAAGCTTTCTTT. It yields the protein CSVEDGLNTEAFF.